This T cell receptor (beta chain) was obtained from a study of cytomegalovirus exposure and HLA in healthy donors. On the study more broadly: Tens of millions of unique TCRs from HLA-typed donors were held in an early data release.

Whole-study results and caveats: The authors excluded some V segments, including TRBV6-2 and TRBV6-3, as indistinguishable.

Between the trimmed V and J ends, which lost 5 bases and 0 bases, there was a span of 11 bases. Germline CDR1 and CDR2: SGDLS and YYNGEE. The CDR3 totals 14 residues. In the case of this clone: Antigen specificity is unknown.

Researchers ran the PCR with 60 Vbeta and 13 Jbeta primers. The data were produced by immunoSEQ multiplex PCR, yet TCRdb's version contains in-frame clones alone and is incomplete. The sample yields about 180,000 clones, 84% seen once. The sample taken for sequencing was PBMCs. The J gene is TRBJ1-2, the V gene TRBV9, with D tentatively TRBD1 (5 bases). The receptor was isolated from a girl under 10 years old in good health and CMV-seropositive. CDR3 in amino acids: CASSPGAANYGYTF. In DNA form, the CDR3 reads TGTGCCAGCAGTCCTGGGGCCGCTAACTATGGCTACACCTTC.